Listed here are 20 T cell receptor beta chains from one sample, sequenced in a study of cytomegalovirus exposure and HLA in healthy donors. Vbeta (60) and Jbeta (13) primers were used in the PCR. The data were produced by immunoSEQ multiplex PCR, yet TCRdb's version contains in-frame clones alone and is incomplete. There are over 100,000 clones in the sample; approximately 80% occur only once, and approximately 0.9% lies in the top ten. The sample consisted of PBMCs. The receptors come from a woman younger than 45 in good health and CMV-seronegative.

The chain employs TRBV27 and TRBJ1-1; D call uncertain. The CDR3 covers 13 residues. Germline loops: CDR1 MNHEY, CDR2 SMNVEV (reference sequence). Deletions cut 4 bases from V and 5 bases from J, with 11 bases between. CDR3 region: CASSSWGGTEAFF. CDR3 sequence (DNA): TGTGCCAGCAGTTCCTGGGGAGGAACTGAAGCTTTCTTT.

J is TRBJ1-1 and V is TRBV15, with D hard to call. CDR3 length equals 13 residues. CDR1 and CDR2 from the germline V gene are LNHNV and YYDKDF (reference sequence). V dropped 6 bases and J dropped 1 base, with 9 bases sitting between them. CDR3 in DNA: TGTGCCACCAGTGTCAGGCAGAACACTGAAGCTTTCTTT. The encoded protein is CATSVRQNTEAFF.

The chain couples TRBV7-9 to TRBJ2-7; the D is unclear. This CDR3 spans 12 amino acids. Germline V gives CDR1 SEHNR, CDR2 FQNEAQ (reference sequence). Trimming removed 5 bases from V and 2 bases from J, with 7 bases in between. The CDR3 DNA follows: TGTGCCAGCAGCCTAAACCCCTACGAGCAGTACTTC. Translating gives CASSLNPYEQYF.

The V gene is TRBV19, the J gene TRBJ1-1, with TRBD1 as a possible D gene (6 bases). Per germline, CDR1 LNHDA and CDR2 SQIVND (reference sequence). The CDR3 sequence is 17 residues long. The germline V and J ends were trimmed by 8 bases and 4 bases, with 26 bases remaining between them. The CDR3 is CASPRDTQPKPGTEAFF. The CDR3 bases are TGTGCCAGTCCCCGGGACACCCAACCGAAACCTGGCACTGAAGCTTTCTTT.

The chain employs TRBV7-8 and TRBJ1-3; D not certain. Germline lookup yields CDR1 SGHVS and CDR2 FQNEAQ. V lost 7 bases, J lost 4 bases, and 5 bases lay in between. The CDR3 extends over 11 amino acids. CDR3 coding DNA: TGTGCCAGCACCCTAGGAAACACCATATATTTT. Residues: CASTLGNTIYF.

This chain uses TRBV30 with TRBJ2-3, with 7 bases identical to TRBD2. The ends lost 0 bases at V and 2 bases at J; junction bases unmatched: 5. The CDR3 extends over 15 amino acids. From germline, CDR1 is GTSNPN and CDR2 SVGIG (reference sequence). The chain's CDR3 is CAWSVSSGATDTQYF. CDR3 nucleotide sequence: TGTGCCTGGAGTGTTTCTAGCGGCGCCACAGATACGCAGTATTTT.

The rearrangement links TRBV5-1 to TRBJ2-5; 10 bases agree with TRBD1. This CDR3 is 15 amino acids long. Per germline, CDR1 SGHRS and CDR2 YFSETQ. With V trimmed by 0 bases and J by 6 bases, 5 bases remained unmatched. The CDR3 sequence is CASSLVGTGEQTQYF. The CDR3 DNA reads TGCGCCAGCAGCTTGGTTGGGACAGGGGAACAGACCCAGTACTTC.

The chain has TRBV7-2 and TRBJ1-2, with D maybe TRBD1 (6 bases). This CDR3 region has 13 residues. Trimming left V 5 bases short and J 0 bases short, with 7 bases between. Germline V CDR1 and CDR2: SGHTA, FQGNSA. Here the CDR3 reads CASSGQTNYGYTF. The CDR3 DNA is TGTGCCAGCAGCGGACAGACTAACTATGGCTACACCTTC.

This chain connects TRBV5-6 to TRBJ2-4; TRBD1 matches 7 bases. This CDR3 has 14 amino acids. Per germline, CDR1 SGHDT and CDR2 YYEEEE. Trimming removed 2 bases from V and 6 bases from J; junction bases left unmatched: 5. The CDR3 coding sequence is TGTGCCAGCAGCTTCGGGACAGCGTCAAACATTCAGTACTTC. Translated, it gives CASSFGTASNIQYF. Full variable domain (missing parts from reference TRBV5-6 and TRBJ2-4): DAGVTQSPTHLIKTRGQQVTLRCSPKSGHDTVSWYQQALGQGPQFIFQYYEEEERQRGNFPDRFSGHQFPNYSSELNVNALLLGDSALYLCASSFGTASNIQYFGAGTRLSVL.

This chain uses TRBV2 with TRBJ2-7; weak D call: TRBD2 (5 bases). Between the trimmed V and J ends, which lost 5 bases and 6 bases, there was a span of 20 bases. Germline CDR1 reads SNHLY; CDR2 reads FYNNEI. The CDR3 consists of 15 residues. CDR3 in DNA: TGTGCCAGCAGTTCGGGGTCTCCGTCTCAAGGCGAGCAGTACTTC. It specifies CASSSGSPSQGEQYF.

This clone was observed a few times. This chain links TRBV9 with TRBJ1-2; D may be TRBD1 (5 bases). The V gene's germline CDR1 is SGDLS and CDR2 YYNGEE. The CDR3 spans 15 residues. The V gene lost 0 bases and the J gene lost 5 bases, with 14 bases spanning the gap. CDR3 amino acids: CASSVGTESGYGYTF. CDR3 nucleotide sequence: TGTGCCAGCAGCGTAGGAACCGAGTCAGGGTATGGCTACACCTTC.

J is TRBJ1-2 and V is TRBV7-2, with 9 bases that match TRBD1. This CDR3 has 15 residues. Unmatched junction bases numbered 10, after V lost 5 bases and J lost 6 bases. Looked up from germline, CDR1 is SGHTA and CDR2 is FQGNSA. The CDR3 spells CASSARGQGYNGYTF. The CDR3 DNA follows: TGTGCCAGCAGCGCCCGGGGACAGGGTTACAATGGCTACACCTTC.

CDR3 in amino acids: CASSEGTEETQYF. The DNA for the CDR3 is TGTGCCAGCAGTGAGGGGACAGAAGAGACCCAGTACTTC. The rearrangement joins TRBV6-4 to TRBJ2-5; TRBD1 matches at 7 bases. With V trimmed by 3 bases and J by 3 bases, 1 base remained unmatched. The CDR3 has 13 amino acids. Germline lookup yields CDR1 MRHNA and CDR2 SNTAGT.

The V and J genes are TRBV30 and TRBJ2-5; 7 bases match TRBD2. This CDR3 spans 14 amino acids. Losses at the gene ends were 4 bases for V and 5 bases for J; bases not matched to a gene: 10. The germline CDR1 and CDR2 sequences are GTSNPN and SVGIG (reference sequence). The CDR3 spells CAWNLGGAGETQYF. CDR3 DNA: TGTGCCTGGAATCTCGGGGGAGCGGGGGAGACCCAGTACTTC.

The rearrangement joins TRBV7-2 to TRBJ2-5; tentative D call: TRBD1 (6 bases). CDR1 SGHTA and CDR2 FQGNSA come from the germline V gene. This CDR3 is 15 amino acids long. V was pared by 7 bases and J by 0 bases, with 15 bases between. CDR3 nucleotides: TGTGCCAGCATCCGGGACAAAAGTTACCAAGAGACCCAGTACTTC. It specifies CASIRDKSYQETQYF.

CDR3 in DNA: TGTGCCAGCAGTTCCGGGATTCCGGGTCACGAGCAGTACTTC. Amino acid sequence: CASSSGIPGHEQYF. The J gene is TRBJ2-7, the V gene TRBV28, with D possibly matching TRBD2 (5 bases). Looked up from germline, CDR1 is MDHEN and CDR2 is SYDVKM. V lost 4 bases and J lost 5, with 15 bases in between. The CDR3 contains 14 residues.

V gene TRBV6-5 combines with J gene TRBJ1-2; a possible D gene is TRBD1 (5 bases). There are 15 residues in the CDR3. Germline CDR1 and CDR2: MNHEY and SVGAGI. V lost 2 bases, J lost 7 bases, and 17 bases lay in between. CDR3 amino acids: CASSYTRRGSSGYTF. The CDR3 DNA reads TGTGCCAGCAGTTACACTCGGAGGGGATCGAGTGGCTACACCTTC.

CDR3 DNA: TGTGCCAGCAGCTTAGAGGTACGGAGGAACACTGAAGCTTTCTTT. Residues: CASSLEVRRNTEAFF. The chain combines TRBV7-2 with TRBJ1-1, with unresolved D. The V end was cut by 1 base, the J end by 1 base, with 10 bases between. This CDR3 region has 15 residues. The germline V gene has CDR1 SGHTA and CDR2 FQGNSA. Full variable domain (outside the CDR3, taken from reference TRBV7-2 and TRBJ1-1): GAGVSQSPSNKVTEKGKDVELRCDPISGHTALYWYRQSLGQGLEFLIYFQGNSAPDKSGLPSDRFSAERTGGSVSTLTIQRTQQEDSAVYLCASSLEVRRNTEAFFGQGTRLTVV.

The chain links TRBV10-3 to TRBJ2-5; no definite D call. This CDR3 region has 13 residues. CDR1 and CDR2 (germline): ENHRY, SYGVKD. V lost 2 bases and J 1 base, leaving 5 bases between the germline ends. In DNA, the CDR3 is TGTGCCATCAGTGAGCGGAGCCAAGAGACCCAGTACTTC. Its protein is CAISERSQETQYF.

V and J are TRBV5-5 and TRBJ1-2; no definite D call. CDR1 is SGHKS, CDR2 YYEKEE, per germline (reference sequence). V lost 2 bases, J lost 3 bases, and 11 bases lay in between. The CDR3 loop spans 14 amino acids. The DNA for the CDR3 is TGTGCCAGCAGCTTTGCGAACCGGGACTATGGCTACACCTTC. Protein product: CASSFANRDYGYTF.